These 6 T cell receptor beta chains share one sample of origin, sequenced in a study of T-cell reconstitution after alpha-beta-depleted transplantation in children. As it was prepared, the TCRbeta library received unique molecular identifiers. MiXCR was run by TCRdb on the PCR reads, yielding one entry per CDR3 protein. This table holds about 230,000 distinct CDR3 sequences, 9.7% found once. The input for sequencing was PBMCs from the stem cell graft donor, taken from the stem cell graft. The receptors shown here come from a human donor who donated a stem cell graft to a child with SCID.

This clonotype was seen a handful of times. This chain joins TRBV28 and TRBJ1-1; 8 bases line up with TRBD1. Germline V gene lookup returns CDR1 MDHEN and CDR2 SYDVKM. This CDR3 has 13 residues. After removal of 8 bases from V and 5 bases from J, the junction contained 7 bases not matched to a gene. CDR3 amino acids: CASLTGGETEAFF. CDR3 nucleotide sequence: TGTGCCAGCCTAACAGGGGGGGAAACTGAAGCTTTCTTT.

This clonotype came up many times. Here the CDR3 reads CASSSDRGVTGELFF. Written as DNA, the CDR3 is TGTGCCAGCAGCTCGGACAGGGGAGTAACCGGGGAGCTGTTTTTT. The chain has TRBV7-3 and TRBJ2-2; TRBD1 matches at 9 bases. The CDR3 has 15 amino acids. Trimming removed 4 bases from V and 5 bases from J; junction bases left unmatched: 5. Germline V gene sequence: CDR1 SGHTA, CDR2 FQGTGA. Full variable domain (remainder filled in from reference TRBV7-3 and TRBJ2-2): GAGVSQTPSNKVTEKGKYVELRCDPISGHTALYWYRQSLGQGPEFLIYFQGTGAADDSGLPNDRFFAVRPEGSVSTLKIQRTERGDSAVYLCASSSDRGVTGELFFGEGSRLTVL.

The sample holds many counts of this clonotype. This rearrangement joins TRBV7-9 to TRBJ2-2; D is undetermined. The CDR3 is 16 residues long. Per germline, CDR1 SEHNR and CDR2 FQNEAQ (reference sequence). Trimming removed 1 base at V and 5 bases at J, with 14 bases between. CDR3 nucleotides: TGTGCCAGCAGCTTAGTTTCCGGGCCTAGGACCGGGGAGCTGTTTTTT. This codes for CASSLVSGPRTGELFF.

This clonotype was observed at least ten times. This chain joins TRBV6-5 and TRBJ1-1; D is unresolved. Germline assignment: CDR1 MNHEY and CDR2 SVGAGI. V was pared by 5 bases and J by 4 bases, with 14 bases between. The CDR3 consists of 14 residues. CDR3 nucleotide sequence: TGTGCCAGCAGTCCCGCGTACCGGGCCACTGAAGCTTTCTTT. Translated: CASSPAYRATEAFF.

This clonotype has a count of ten or more. This sequence joins TRBV20-1 and TRBJ2-1; D might be TRBD1 (5 bases). CDR1 is DFQATT, CDR2 SNEGSKA, per germline (reference sequence). CDR3 size: 14 residues. V dropped 3 bases and J dropped 9 bases, with 18 bases sitting between them. CDR3: CSASLPGHNGEQFF. In DNA, the CDR3 is TGCAGTGCTAGCCTCCCCGGACATAATGGTGAGCAGTTCTTC.

This clonotype has a count of ten or more. This chain links TRBV6-5 with TRBJ2-1, with 9 bases fitting TRBD2. Looked up from germline, CDR1 is MNHEY and CDR2 is SVGAGI. V shed 6 bases and J 0 bases; nucleotides not matched to a gene: 6. The CDR3 spans 16 residues. The CDR3 region is CASRGSGGSSYNEQFF. The CDR3 coding sequence is TGTGCCAGCAGGGGCAGCGGGGGGAGCTCCTACAATGAGCAGTTCTTC.